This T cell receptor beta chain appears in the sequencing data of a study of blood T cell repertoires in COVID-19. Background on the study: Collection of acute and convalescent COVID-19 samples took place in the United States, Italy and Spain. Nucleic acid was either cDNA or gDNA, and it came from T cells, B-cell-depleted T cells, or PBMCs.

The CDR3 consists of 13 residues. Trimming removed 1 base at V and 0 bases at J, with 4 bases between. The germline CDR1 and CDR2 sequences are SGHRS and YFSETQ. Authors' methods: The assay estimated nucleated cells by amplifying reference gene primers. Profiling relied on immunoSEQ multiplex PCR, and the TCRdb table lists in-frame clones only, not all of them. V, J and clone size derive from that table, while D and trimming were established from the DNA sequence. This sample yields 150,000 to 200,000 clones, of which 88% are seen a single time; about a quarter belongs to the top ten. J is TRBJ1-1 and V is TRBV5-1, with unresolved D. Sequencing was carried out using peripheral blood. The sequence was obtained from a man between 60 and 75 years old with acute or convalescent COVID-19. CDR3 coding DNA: TGCGCCAGCAGCTTGTTCATGAACACTGAAGCTTTCTTT. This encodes CASSLFMNTEAFF.